This passage covers 24 T cell receptor beta chains from one sample sequenced in a study of shared clonotypes between healthy human individuals. The table came from immunoSEQ multiplex PCR; TCRdb's copy has only in-frame clones and leaves some out. The repertoire holds some 2,400,000 clones, more than 90% seen once, with roughly 0.13% in the top ten. The sequencing input was naive CD4+ T cells sorted from blood. Subset here: CD45RA+ positively selected. These receptors were collected from a man aged 18-30 years in good health.

About this clone: Additional DNA sequences in this sample encode the identical CDR3. The chain joins TRBV7-9 to TRBJ2-7; 10 bases align to TRBD1. Trimming cost V 5 bases and J 3 bases; bases outside gene matches: 4. Germline CDR1 reads SEHNR; CDR2 reads FQNEAQ (reference sequence). The CDR3 is made up of 14 amino acids. The CDR3 DNA is TGTGCCAGCAGCCCCGGGACAGGGGTCTACGAGCAGTACTTC. Its protein is CASSPGTGVYEQYF.

V usage is TRBV18 and J usage is TRBJ2-5; TRBD1 might be the D (5 bases). Germline V gene sequence: CDR1 KGHSH, CDR2 LQKENI. The CDR3 is 16 residues long. The V and J ends lost 5 bases and 4 bases respectively, with 20 bases between them. The CDR3: CASSLTGVGERETQYF. The CDR3, as DNA: TGTGCCAGCTCATTGACTGGGGTAGGGGAAAGAGAGACCCAGTACTTC.

The chain uses TRBV15 and TRBJ1-5; no clear D gene. The CDR3 covers 13 residues. V gave up 0 bases and J gave up 7 bases, with 7 bases separating them. The germline V gene encodes CDR1 LNHNV and CDR2 YYDKDF (reference sequence). The CDR3 DNA reads TGTGCCACCAGCAGAGATATCGCCCAGCCCCAGCATTTT. The encoded protein is CATSRDIAQPQHF.

This chain uses TRBV10-3 with TRBJ1-1, with unresolved D. The ends were cut back, 11 bases at V and 1 base at J, with 14 bases in the middle. Germline V gene sequence: CDR1 ENHRY, CDR2 SYGVKD. This CDR3 is built from 13 residues. Here the CDR3 reads CAGRLGGNTEAFF. The CDR3 nucleotides are TGTGCCGGGCGCTTAGGCGGGAACACTGAAGCTTTCTTT.

The rearrangement links TRBV5-5 to TRBJ2-3, with D unresolved. Trimming cost V 4 bases and J 0 bases, with 12 bases left between them. This CDR3 comprises 15 residues. Per germline, CDR1 SGHKS and CDR2 YYEKEE (reference sequence). The CDR3, as DNA: TGTGCCAGCAGCCAACTGGTGGGAAGCACAGATACGCAGTATTTT. Its protein product is CASSQLVGSTDTQYF.

The chain uses TRBV5-1 and TRBJ2-6; a possible D gene is TRBD1 (6 bases). The CDR3 length is 13 residues. The V gene lost 3 bases and the J gene lost 8 bases, with 9 bases spanning the gap. Germline V lookup: CDR1 SGHRS, CDR2 YFSETQ. The CDR3 DNA sequence: TGCGCCAGCAGCTACGGACAGTCCAACGTCCTGACTTTC. This gives the protein CASSYGQSNVLTF.

The chain joins TRBV6-5 to TRBJ1-5; weak D call: TRBD1 (5 bases). The CDR3 totals 15 residues. V dropped 6 bases and J dropped 0 bases, with 12 bases sitting between them. Germline loops: CDR1 MNHEY, CDR2 SVGAGI. CDR3 sequence: CASRITGGSNQPQHF. The CDR3 nucleotides read TGTGCCAGCAGAATCACGGGGGGTAGCAATCAGCCCCAGCATTTT.

This chain uses TRBV6-1 with TRBJ1-6, with D maybe TRBD1 (6 bases). The CDR3 runs 17 residues. Looked up from germline, CDR1 is MNHNS and CDR2 is SASEGT. Between the trimmed V and J ends, which lost 4 bases and 14 bases, there was a span of 27 bases. The CDR3 loop reads CASSASRGASVIMALHF. DNA of the CDR3: TGTGCCAGCAGTGCGTCAAGGGGGGCTTCGGTGATTATGGCCCTCCACTTT.

This clone has more than one count but fewer than ten. The rearrangement links TRBV28 to TRBJ1-6; the match to TRBD1 covers 9 bases. The CDR3 runs to 15 residues. Germline assignment: CDR1 MDHEN and CDR2 SYDVKM. After removal of 1 base from V and 8 bases from J, the junction contained 3 bases not matched to a gene. CDR3 coding DNA: TGTGCCAGCAGTTTATTACGGACAGGGGATTCACCCCTCCACTTT. It encodes CASSLLRTGDSPLHF. Filled out from reference TRBV28 and TRBJ1-6, the complete variable domain reads DVKVTQSSRYLVKRTGEKVFLECVQDMDHENMFWYRQDPGLGLRLIYFSYDVKMKEKGDIPEGYSVSREKKERFSLILESASTNQTSMYLCASSLLRTGDSPLHFGNGTRLTVT.

The chain recombines TRBV5-8 with TRBJ1-6, with D possibly TRBD1 on 5 matching bases. Germline CDR1 is SGHTS and CDR2 is YDEGEE. The V gene lost 4 bases and the J gene lost 0 bases, with 11 bases spanning the gap. CDR3 size: 16 residues. In nucleotides, the CDR3 is TGTGCCAGCAGCAACGCAGGGAACTCCTATAATTCACCCCTCCACTTT. It specifies CASSNAGNSYNSPLHF.

This clone was counted a single time. Relative to the germline gene, one junction end is altered; a read error may explain this. The chain couples TRBV7-7 to TRBJ2-7; D gene unclear. CDR1 is SSHAT, CDR2 FNYEAQ, per germline (reference sequence). This CDR3 is 13 amino acids long. As DNA, the CDR3 is TGTGCTAGCAGCTTAGGAAAGGGAAGCGAGCAGTACTTC. The encoded protein is CASSLGKGSEQYF.

This sequence joins TRBV2 and TRBJ1-2, with 7 bases identical to TRBD1. There are 13 residues in the CDR3. Trimming took 7 bases from V and 3 from J; bases not matched to a gene: 5. CDR1 is SNHLY and CDR2 is FYNNEI in the germline V gene. CDR3 sequence (DNA): TGTGCCAGCACGACAGGGTATTACTATGGCTACACCTTC. This encodes CASTTGYYYGYTF.

Worth noting for this clone: This CDR3 is also generated by other DNA sequences in the sample. This rearrangement joins TRBV6-5 to TRBJ1-1; D gene unclear. In germline, CDR1 is MNHEY, CDR2 SVGAGI. Trimming pared 0 bases from V and 5 bases from J, leaving 7 bases between. The CDR3 loop spans 13 amino acids. The CDR3 region has the DNA TGTGCCAGCAGTTACTCCGCAAGGACTGAAGCTTTCTTT. It is translated as CASSYSARTEAFF.

This rearrangement joins TRBV10-1 to TRBJ2-1, with D possibly TRBD2 on 7 matching bases. This CDR3 has 16 residues. CDR1 and CDR2 (germline): WNHNN, SYGVQD (reference sequence). The germline V and J ends were trimmed by 0 bases and 5 bases, with 14 bases remaining between them. The CDR3 DNA reads TGCGCCAGCAGTGAGTCAGGACTAGGGGGACACAATGAGCAGTTCTTC. Residues: CASSESGLGGHNEQFF.

The chain joins TRBV20-1 to TRBJ2-1, with TRBD2 as a possible D gene (5 bases). The CDR3 has 11 amino acids. Deletions cut 3 bases from V and 8 bases from J, with 8 bases between. CDR1 is DFQATT, CDR2 SNEGSKA, per germline (reference sequence). CDR3 region: CSASGADEQFF. Written as DNA, the CDR3 is TGCAGTGCTAGTGGAGCGGATGAGCAGTTCTTC.

The gene calls are TRBV7-9 and TRBJ2-1; possibly TRBD2 for D (5 bases). Germline CDR1 SEHNR, CDR2 FQNEAQ (reference sequence). With 5 bases removed from V and 8 bases from J, the gap between germline ends came to 13 bases. The CDR3 runs to 13 residues. CDR3 sequence: CASSVTRAHEQFF. In DNA form, the CDR3 reads TGTGCCAGCAGCGTAACTAGAGCACATGAGCAGTTCTTC.

This rearrangement joins TRBV7-8 to TRBJ1-5; 9 nucleotides match TRBD1. Germline V gene lookup returns CDR1 SGHVS and CDR2 FQNEAQ. CDR3 size: 14 residues. V was pared by 4 bases and J by 6 bases, with 4 bases of the junction left unmatched. CDR3 DNA sequence: TGTGCCAGCAGCTCAGGACAGGGGTTTCAGCCCCAGCATTTT. Protein sequence: CASSSGQGFQPQHF.

The rearrangement links TRBV19 to TRBJ2-7; TRBD1 is a possible D gene (5 bases). Germline V gene sequence: CDR1 LNHDA, CDR2 SQIVND (reference sequence). CDR3 size: 14 residues. V was shortened by 6 bases and J by 0 bases, with 12 bases between the two germline ends. The CDR3 is CASRLTGDSYEQYF. For the CDR3, the DNA is TGTGCCAGTAGATTAACAGGAGACTCCTACGAGCAGTACTTC. The full variable domain, its missing parts supplied by reference TRBV19 and TRBJ2-7, is DGGITQSPKYLFRKEGQNVTLSCEQNLNHDAMYWYRQDPGQGLRLIYYSQIVNDFQKGDIAEGYSVSREKKESFPLTVTSAQKNPTAFYLCASRLTGDSYEQYFGPGTRLTVT.

The gene calls are TRBV30 and TRBJ2-7; D unresolved. Trimming stripped 4 bases from V and 3 bases from J, with 13 bases between. In germline, CDR1 is GTSNPN, CDR2 SVGIG (reference sequence). This CDR3 is built from 13 residues. The CDR3 region has the DNA TGTGCCTGGAACCGCCCCGACAACTACGAGCAGTACTTC. As protein: CAWNRPDNYEQYF.

This clone was counted once. The CDR3 loop is CASSASGTGEQFF. DNA for the CDR3: TGTGCCAGCAGTGCGTCAGGGACGGGTGAGCAGTTCTTC. V is TRBV6-4 and J is TRBJ2-1; D may be TRBD1 or TRBD2 (5 bases each). This CDR3 is built from 13 residues. Trimming cost V 4 bases and J 9 bases, with 13 bases left between them. CDR1 and CDR2 (germline): MRHNA, SNTAGT.

With respect to this clone: This same CDR3 is encoded by further DNA sequences in the sample. The rearrangement links TRBV28 to TRBJ2-5, with D possibly being TRBD1 (5 bases). Germline CDR1 MDHEN, CDR2 SYDVKM. The CDR3 loop spans 14 amino acids. The V end was cut by 6 bases, the J end by 1 base, with 12 bases between. This CDR3 is CASSLTGSQETQYF. The CDR3 nucleotides are TGTGCCAGCAGCCTTACAGGTTCCCAAGAGACCCAGTACTTC.

The count of this clone is one. The genes are TRBV5-4 and TRBJ2-7, with TRBD2 matching over 14 bases. Unmatched junction bases numbered 3, after V lost 0 bases and J lost 4 bases. Germline CDR1 is SGHNT and CDR2 is YYREEE (reference sequence). The CDR3 length is 16 residues. CDR3 protein: CASSLGGTSGRYEQYF. DNA of the CDR3: TGTGCCAGCAGCTTGGGAGGGACTAGCGGGAGATACGAGCAGTACTTC.

The J gene is TRBJ2-1, the V gene TRBV6-1, with a weak D call TRBD1 (5 bases). Germline V gives CDR1 MNHNS, CDR2 SASEGT. The germline V and J ends were trimmed by 6 bases and 1 base, with 13 bases remaining between them. This CDR3 is built from 15 residues. The DNA of the CDR3 is TGTGCCAGCAGCCAGGGTATTGGGTCCTACAATGAGCAGTTCTTC. It is translated as CASSQGIGSYNEQFF.

The chain joins TRBV7-9 to TRBJ1-5, with TRBD1 as a possible D gene (5 bases). The CDR3 consists of 17 residues. The germline V gene encodes CDR1 SEHNR and CDR2 FQNEAQ (reference sequence). V was pared by 1 base and J by 4 bases, with 17 bases between. The DNA for the CDR3 is TGTGCCAGCAGCTTAGACTTATACGACAGAGTAAATCAGCCCCAGCATTTT. It codes for CASSLDLYDRVNQPQHF.